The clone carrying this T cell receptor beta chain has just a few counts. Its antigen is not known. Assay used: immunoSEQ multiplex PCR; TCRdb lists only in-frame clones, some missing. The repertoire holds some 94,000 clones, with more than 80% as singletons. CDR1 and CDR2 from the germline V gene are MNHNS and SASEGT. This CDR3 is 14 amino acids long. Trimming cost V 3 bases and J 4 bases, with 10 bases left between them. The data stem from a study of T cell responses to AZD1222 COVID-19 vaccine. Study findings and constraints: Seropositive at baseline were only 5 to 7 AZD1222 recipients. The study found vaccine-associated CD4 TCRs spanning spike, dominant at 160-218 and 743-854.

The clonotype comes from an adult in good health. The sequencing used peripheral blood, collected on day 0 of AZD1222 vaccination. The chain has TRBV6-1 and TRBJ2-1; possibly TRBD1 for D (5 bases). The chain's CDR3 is CASSDQTEYNEQFF. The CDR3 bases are TGTGCCAGCAGTGACCAGACAGAATACAATGAGCAGTTCTTC.